The source of this TCR beta chain is a study of blood T cell repertoires in COVID-19. The overall study: The United States, Italy and Spain were the sources of the acute and convalescent COVID-19 samples. PBMCs, B-cell-depleted T cells, or T cells provided the cDNA or gDNA that made up the material.

The CDR3 extends over 14 amino acids. With 2 bases removed from V and 8 bases from J, the gap between germline ends came to 12 bases. CDR1 and CDR2 (germline): MDHEN, SYDVKM. Sequencing used immunoSEQ multiplex PCR; TCRdb keeps in-frame clones, though not all of them. Of about 58,000 clones in the sample, 80% to 90% are singletons; the top ten hold 7.5% to 9.5%. The chain combines TRBV28 with TRBJ1-4; D is possibly TRBD1 (5 bases). The clonotype comes from a woman aged 65 to 85 with active COVID-19. Input material: peripheral blood. The CDR3 loop reads CASSLGQGGEKLFF. CDR3 nucleotides: TGTGCCAGCAGTTTAGGGCAGGGAGGGGAAAAACTGTTTTTT.